The source of this TCR beta chain is a study of control samples from healthy donors and cancer patients. Libraries were prepared by immunoSEQ multiplex PCR; TCRdb keeps only in-frame clonotypes and omits some of them. The sample carries over 200,000 clones, more than 65% recorded once. Points on this clone: Other DNA sequences from this sample encode an identical CDR3 as well.

CDR1 SGHVS and CDR2 FQNEAQ come from the germline V gene. The CDR3 covers 14 residues. V trimming: 1 base; J trimming: 5 bases; junction bases outside the gene matches: 4. The V and J genes are TRBV7-8 and TRBJ1-1; TRBD1 matches at 7 bases. This TCR derives from an older woman with lung cancer. The sequenced sample was PBMCs. This chain's CDR3 is CASSLDRGRTEAFF. The CDR3, as DNA: TGTGCCAGCAGCTTAGACAGGGGACGGACTGAAGCTTTCTTT. Full variable domain (outside the CDR3, taken from reference TRBV7-8 and TRBJ1-1): GAGVSQSPRYKVAKRGQDVALRCDPISGHVSLFWYQQALGQGPEFLTYFQNEAQLDKSGLPSDRFFAERPEGSVSTLKIQRTQQEDSAVYLCASSLDRGRTEAFFGQGTRLTVV.